The 30 T cell receptor beta chains reported below all come from one sample, sequenced in a study of CD8 T cells in ankylosing spondylitis. One entry per CDR3 protein, called by TCRdb with MiXCR from the 5' RACE reads. The sample shows about 240,000 distinct CDR3 sequences, around 7.8% of them seen only once. The sequenced sample was blood, either unsorted or a sorted T cell fraction (not recorded which). These TCRs come from a male donor with ankylosing spondylitis or in good health (not recorded which).

This clonotype was counted ten times or more. The chain has TRBV20-1 and TRBJ2-7, with D possibly TRBD2 on 6 matching bases. Per germline, CDR1 DFQATT and CDR2 SNEGSKA (reference sequence). V dropped 5 bases and J dropped 0 bases, with 20 bases sitting between them. The CDR3 has 16 amino acids. The CDR3: CSARRLGAGTSYEQYF. In DNA form, the CDR3 reads TGCAGTGCTCGACGCTTAGGAGCGGGTACCTCCTACGAGCAGTACTTC.

This clonotype was observed many times. CDR3 amino acids: CASSLGLQSETQYF. Written as DNA, the CDR3 is TGTGCCAGCAGCCTGGGACTTCAATCAGAGACCCAGTACTTC. This chain links TRBV7-2 with TRBJ2-5; possible D gene TRBD2, 6 bases. The CDR3 consists of 14 residues. V lost 5 bases and J 4 bases, leaving 14 bases between the germline ends. CDR1 SGHTA and CDR2 FQGNSA come from the germline V gene.

This clonotype showed up many times. The chain links TRBV5-1 to TRBJ2-2; perhaps TRBD2 as D (5 bases). V was pared by 0 bases and J by 0 bases, with 9 bases between. CDR1 and CDR2 from the germline V gene are SGHRS and YFSETQ. This CDR3 contains 16 residues. The CDR3 region is CASSLVVGANTGELFF. The CDR3 DNA follows: TGCGCCAGCAGCTTGGTTGTCGGGGCGAACACCGGGGAGCTGTTTTTT.

This clonotype was counted ten times or more. V is TRBV2 and J is TRBJ1-2, with TRBD1 matching over 12 bases. V shed 5 bases, J shed 4 bases, and the junction held 11 bases outside the gene matches. Germline V gene sequence: CDR1 SNHLY, CDR2 FYNNEI. This CDR3 is built from 17 residues. CDR3 loop: CASSSSKGQGASYGYTF. CDR3 bases: TGTGCCAGCAGTTCCTCAAAGGGACAGGGGGCGAGCTATGGCTACACCTTC.

With respect to this clonotype: A much larger clone differs by one base, so this may be a read error. The chain employs TRBV6-1 and TRBJ2-3; 9 nucleotides agree with TRBD2. Germline assignment: CDR1 MNHNS and CDR2 SASEGT. This CDR3 is 17 amino acids long. The CDR3 loop is CASSRSSGAGGTGTQYF. The CDR3 bases are TGTGCCAGCAGTCGATCTAGCGGGGCGGGAGGCACAGGTACGCAGTATTTT.

This clonotype occurred many times. The chain has TRBV3-1 and TRBJ2-1; 7 bases match TRBD2. There are 16 residues in the CDR3. CDR1 LGHDT and CDR2 YNNKEL come from the germline V gene (reference sequence). The V gene end was trimmed by 4 bases and the J gene end by 7 bases; junction bases not matched to a gene: 13. In nucleotides, the CDR3 is TGTGCCAGCAGCCTGGGAGGGACTACCCTCGGAAATGAGCAGTTCTTC. Protein: CASSLGGTTLGNEQFF.

The chain couples TRBV12-3 or TRBV12-4 to TRBJ1-1; possible D gene TRBD1, 5 bases. This CDR3 spans 13 amino acids. V shed 6 bases and J shed 4 bases, with 12 bases lying between them. The CDR3 DNA is TGTGCCAGCAGGTCAGGGATGGTCACTGAAGCTTTCTTT. It encodes CASRSGMVTEAFF.

This clonotype was counted at least ten times. The chain carries TRBV29-1 and TRBJ1-1; TRBD1 is a possible D gene (5 bases). This CDR3 has 14 amino acids. Germline V gene data show CDR1 as SQVTM and CDR2 as ANQGSEA. V was cut by 3 bases and J by 5 bases, with 16 bases left in between. The CDR3 sequence is CSVEGGSVGTEAFF. CDR3 nucleotide sequence: TGCAGCGTTGAGGGGGGGTCCGTGGGGACTGAAGCTTTCTTT.

At least ten counts were recorded for this clonotype. The chain carries TRBV12-3 or TRBV12-4 and TRBJ2-1, with TRBD2 matching 7 bases. There are 15 residues in the CDR3. With V trimmed by 7 bases and J by 4 bases, 10 bases remained unmatched. CDR3 sequence reads: CASTRGRVFYNEQFF. In DNA, the CDR3 is TGTGCCAGCACCCGAGGGAGGGTTTTTTACAATGAGCAGTTCTTC.

The V gene is TRBV5-1, the J gene TRBJ2-5; a weak D match, TRBD1 (5 bases). V lost 10 bases and J 3 bases, leaving 16 bases between the germline ends. The germline gives CDR1 SGHRS, CDR2 YFSETQ. The CDR3 loop spans 13 amino acids. The CDR3 region is CAARRSREETQYF. The CDR3, as DNA: TGCGCCGCCCGTAGGTCCAGGGAAGAGACCCAGTACTTC.

This clonotype was seen at least ten times. V and J are TRBV5-1 and TRBJ2-1; TRBD2 aligns across 14 bases. CDR3 length: 18 amino acids. Germline-derived CDR1 and CDR2 are SGHRS and YFSETQ. Trimming took 4 bases from V and 1 from J; bases not matched to a gene: 7. The CDR3 DNA reads TGCGCCAGCAGCCCGGGACTAGCGGGAGTAGGGTCCTACAATGAGCAGTTCTTC. It specifies CASSPGLAGVGSYNEQFF.

This clonotype was observed many times. This sequence joins TRBV20-1 and TRBJ2-1; D gene uncertain. Germline loops: CDR1 DFQATT, CDR2 SNEGSKA (reference sequence). V was clipped by 6 bases and J by 0 bases, with 12 bases between them. This CDR3 comprises 14 residues. DNA of the CDR3: TGCAGTGCAACAACCCCCCCCTCCTACAATGAGCAGTTCTTC. Amino acids: CSATTPPSYNEQFF.

This clonotype has a handful of counts. The V call is TRBV15, the J call TRBJ2-5, with D possibly matching TRBD2 (6 bases). Germline V lookup: CDR1 LNHNV, CDR2 YYDKDF (reference sequence). The CDR3 contains 16 residues. V gave up 1 base and J gave up 1 base, with 13 bases separating them. DNA of the CDR3: TGTGCCACCAGCAGAGGAGTAGGACTACCCCAAGAGACCCAGTACTTC. Its protein is CATSRGVGLPQETQYF.

This clonotype was counted ten times or more. The chain employs TRBV20-1 and TRBJ2-2; the D gene is possibly TRBD1 (5 bases). With 4 bases removed from V and 6 bases from J, the gap between germline ends came to 21 bases. Per germline, CDR1 DFQATT and CDR2 SNEGSKA (reference sequence). The CDR3 is made up of 16 amino acids. CDR3 residues: CSATGPVNGQSGELFF. The CDR3 coding sequence is TGCAGTGCTACAGGGCCCGTCAACGGTCAGTCCGGGGAGCTGTTTTTT.

This clonotype was seen ten or more times. The chain joins TRBV10-3 to TRBJ2-3; TRBD1 is a possible D gene (7 bases). The germline V gene has CDR1 ENHRY and CDR2 SYGVKD. The germline V and J ends were trimmed by 7 bases and 4 bases, with 12 bases remaining between them. The CDR3 is made up of 13 amino acids. In DNA, the CDR3 is TGTGCCATCACTGACAGGGAGGCAGATACGCAGTATTTT. Its protein product is CAITDREADTQYF.

This clonotype has more than one count but fewer than ten. V and J are TRBV7-2 and TRBJ2-3; D is undetermined. The V and J ends lost 1 base and 2 bases respectively, with 10 bases between them. Germline CDR1 is SGHTA and CDR2 is FQGNSA. The CDR3 consists of 15 residues. The CDR3 protein is CASSLELADTDTQYF. CDR3 nucleotides: TGTGCCAGCAGCTTAGAGTTGGCAGACACAGATACGCAGTATTTT.

This rearrangement joins TRBV28 to TRBJ2-3; D is possibly TRBD2 (6 bases). This CDR3 contains 15 residues. Germline lookup yields CDR1 MDHEN and CDR2 SYDVKM. Trimming stripped 3 bases from V and 4 bases from J, with 14 bases between. CDR3 in amino acids: CASSFSGDISDTQYF. CDR3 nucleotide sequence: TGTGCCAGCAGTTTTAGCGGCGATATTTCAGATACGCAGTATTTT.

This clonotype was observed a few times. The chain joins TRBV7-2 to TRBJ2-1; a possible D gene is TRBD1 (6 bases). The CDR3 is made up of 16 amino acids. V dropped 5 bases and J dropped 0 bases, with 14 bases sitting between them. Looked up from germline, CDR1 is SGHTA and CDR2 is FQGNSA. The CDR3 region has the DNA TGTGCCAGCAGCGGTAGGGACACTCGCTCCTACAATGAGCAGTTCTTC. Amino acid sequence: CASSGRDTRSYNEQFF.

This clonotype was recorded at least ten times. The rearrangement joins TRBV12-3 or TRBV12-4 to TRBJ2-2; D tentatively fits TRBD1 or TRBD2 (5 bases each). The V and J ends lost 7 bases and 8 bases respectively, with 14 bases between them. The CDR3 totals 13 residues. The CDR3 sequence: CASTGLPRGELFF. The CDR3 coding sequence is TGTGCCAGCACGGGGCTCCCGCGGGGGGAGCTGTTTTTT.

This clonotype was counted many times. This chain connects TRBV7-2 to TRBJ2-3, with 7 bases matching TRBD1. J was trimmed by 3 bases and V by 3 bases; bases with no gene match: 12. The CDR3 spans 17 residues. Germline CDR1 reads SGHTA; CDR2 reads FQGNSA. CDR3 amino acids: CASSFYPQGSGTDTQYF. The DNA for the CDR3 is TGTGCCAGCAGCTTCTATCCACAGGGGTCAGGGACAGATACGCAGTATTTT. The full variable domain, with the rest looked up from reference TRBV7-2 and TRBJ2-3, is GAGVSQSPSNKVTEKGKDVELRCDPISGHTALYWYRQSLGQGLEFLIYFQGNSAPDKSGLPSDRFSAERTGGSVSTLTIQRTQQEDSAVYLCASSFYPQGSGTDTQYFGPGTRLTVL.

The chain combines TRBV7-2 with TRBJ2-1; the match to TRBD2 covers 12 bases. CDR1 is SGHTA, CDR2 FQGNSA, per germline. Trimming cost V 5 bases and J 5 bases; bases outside gene matches: 4. The CDR3 is made up of 15 amino acids. CDR3 region: CASSPTSGRNNEQFF. CDR3 bases: TGTGCCAGCAGCCCGACTAGCGGGAGAAACAATGAGCAGTTCTTC.

The sample holds a few counts of this clonotype. The J gene is TRBJ1-2, the V gene TRBV7-9, with D unclear. The V end was cut by 3 bases, the J end by 0 bases, with 8 bases between. The CDR3 contains 14 residues. CDR1 is SEHNR and CDR2 is FQNEAQ in the germline V gene (reference sequence). The CDR3 sequence: CASSFPNPNYGYTF. CDR3 nucleotide sequence: TGTGCCAGCAGCTTCCCCAATCCTAACTATGGCTACACCTTC.

This clonotype was seen a few times. This CDR3 is CASSQDRDGEQYF. DNA of the CDR3: TGTGCCAGCAGCCAAGACCGAGACGGAGAGCAGTACTTC. This chain links TRBV4-2 with TRBJ2-7, with D unresolved. The length of the CDR3 is 13 residues. The V gene's germline CDR1 is LGHNA and CDR2 YNFKEQ. Between the trimmed V and J ends, which lost 0 bases and 7 bases, there was a span of 10 bases.

In this sample, this clonotype turned up many times. The chain joins TRBV5-1 to TRBJ2-2, with TRBD2 matching 8 bases. Per germline, CDR1 SGHRS and CDR2 YFSETQ. The V and J ends lost 0 bases and 4 bases, in that order; junction bases with no gene match: 2. This CDR3 has 15 residues. As DNA, the CDR3 is TGCGCCAGCAGCTTGGAACTAGCGGCCACCGGGGAGCTGTTTTTT. Encoded protein: CASSLELAATGELFF.

As to this clonotype: A much more abundant neighbour one base away suggests this may be a read error. V usage is TRBV12-3 or TRBV12-4 and J usage is TRBJ1-4; D uncertain. This CDR3 is 12 amino acids long. The CDR3 reads CDSSLIGEKLFF. CDR3 DNA: TGTGACAGCAGTTTAATTGGTGAAAAACTGTTTTTT.

This clonotype was seen ten or more times. This rearrangement joins TRBV10-3 to TRBJ2-7; 7 positions match TRBD1. V was clipped by 5 bases and J by 6 bases; unmatched bases: 10. Germline V gives CDR1 ENHRY, CDR2 SYGVKD. This CDR3 spans 14 amino acids. The CDR3 DNA sequence: TGTGCCATCAGTTCAGACAGGGCCCTAAGCGAGCAGTACTTC. It yields the protein CAISSDRALSEQYF.

This clonotype has ten or more counts. This chain joins TRBV27 and TRBJ2-6, with TRBD2 identical over 7 bases. V gave up 1 base and J gave up 0 bases; unmatched junction bases: 6. Germline CDR1 MNHEY, CDR2 SMNVEV (reference sequence). The CDR3 length is 18 residues. The CDR3 DNA reads as TGTGCCAGCAGTTTATTTGCCGGGGGGATCTCTGGGGCCAACGTCCTGACTTTC. Encoded protein: CASSLFAGGISGANVLTF.

There are many counts of this clonotype. The chain uses TRBV7-2 and TRBJ2-7; 8 bases are a match to TRBD2. CDR3 size: 16 residues. Germline CDR1 SGHTA, CDR2 FQGNSA. The J segment lost 0 bases and the V segment lost 5 bases, leaving 9 bases of the junction unmatched. CDR3 in DNA: TGTGCCAGCAGCCAAGGGGCGGGAGGTTTCTCCTACGAGCAGTACTTC. Residues: CASSQGAGGFSYEQYF.

This clonotype was recorded at least ten times. This chain connects TRBV20-1 to TRBJ2-1; the D gene is possibly TRBD2 (5 bases). The CDR3 length is 17 residues. V was shortened by 3 bases and J by 2 bases, with 20 bases between the two germline ends. The germline V gene has CDR1 DFQATT and CDR2 SNEGSKA (reference sequence). The CDR3 loop reads CSASDGVDPRPYNEQFF. The CDR3 coding sequence is TGCAGTGCTAGTGACGGGGTCGACCCAAGGCCCTACAATGAGCAGTTCTTC.

This clonotype was seen at least ten times. The gene calls are TRBV5-1 and TRBJ1-4; a weak D match, TRBD1 (5 bases). Per germline, CDR1 SGHRS and CDR2 YFSETQ. The CDR3 has 14 amino acids. Trimming took 6 bases from V and 5 from J, leaving 14 bases between them. Here the CDR3 DNA reads TGCGCCAGCAATGGTGGGGGGATCAATGAAAAACTGTTTTTT. It yields the protein CASNGGGINEKLFF.